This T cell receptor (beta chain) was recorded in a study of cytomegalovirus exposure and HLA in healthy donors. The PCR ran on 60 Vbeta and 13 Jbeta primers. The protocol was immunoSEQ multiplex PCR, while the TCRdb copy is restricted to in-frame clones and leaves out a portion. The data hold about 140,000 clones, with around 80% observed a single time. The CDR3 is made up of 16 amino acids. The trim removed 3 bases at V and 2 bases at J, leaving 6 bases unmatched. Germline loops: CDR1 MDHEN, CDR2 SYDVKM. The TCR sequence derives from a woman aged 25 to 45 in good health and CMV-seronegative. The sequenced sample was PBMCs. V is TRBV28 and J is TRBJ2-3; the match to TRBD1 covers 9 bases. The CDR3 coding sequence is TGTGCCAGCAGTTTCCCCGGGACAGGGACCACAGATACGCAGTATTTT. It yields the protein CASSFPGTGTTDTQYF.